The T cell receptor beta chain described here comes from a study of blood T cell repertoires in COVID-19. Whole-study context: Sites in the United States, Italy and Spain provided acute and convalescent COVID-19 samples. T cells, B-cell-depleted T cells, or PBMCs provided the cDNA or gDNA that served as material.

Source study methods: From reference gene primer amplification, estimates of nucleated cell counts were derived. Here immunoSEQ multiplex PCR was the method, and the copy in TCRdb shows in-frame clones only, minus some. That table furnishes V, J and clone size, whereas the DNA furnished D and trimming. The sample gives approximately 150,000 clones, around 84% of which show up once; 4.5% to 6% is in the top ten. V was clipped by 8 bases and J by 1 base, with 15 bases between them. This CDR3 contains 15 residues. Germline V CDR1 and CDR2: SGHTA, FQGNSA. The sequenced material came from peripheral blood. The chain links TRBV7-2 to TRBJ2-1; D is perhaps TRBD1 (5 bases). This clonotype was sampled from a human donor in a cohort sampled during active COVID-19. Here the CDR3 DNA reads TGTGCCAGCCAAGGACCAGGGTCATCCTACAATGAGCAGTTCTTC. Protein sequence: CASQGPGSSYNEQFF.